This record looks at one T cell receptor beta chain sequence and its context. Its specificity is unknown. TCRdb re-called the PCR reads through MiXCR, storing one row per CDR3 protein. The sample has about half a million distinct CDR3 sequences; approximately 25% are singletons. This sample is part of a study of molecular identifiers for immune sequencing clone quantification. General study findings and limits: For effector cells, clones above 20 RNA copies held over 97% of molecules; for naive cells, under 1%. Jurkat TCR RNA spiked in from one cell (amid approximately 1 million naive cells) was reportedly detectable.

Germline CDR1 is SGHNT and CDR2 is YYREEE (reference sequence). The germline V and J ends were trimmed by 4 bases and 2 bases, with 11 bases remaining between them. This CDR3 contains 14 residues. Naive CD8 T cells underwent sorting with the CD8+CD4-CCR7+CD45RA+ definition. V usage is TRBV5-4 and J usage is TRBJ2-3; a weak D match, TRBD1 (5 bases). This clonotype was sampled from a human donor in good health. Some libraries in this study had Jurkat cell RNA spiked in. The material sequenced was naive CD8+ T cells from blood, with Jurkat cell RNA spiked in. Subset: FACS-sorted CD8+CD4-CCR7+CD45RA+ naive T cells. For the CDR3, the DNA is TGTGCCAGCAGCATCGACAGACACACAGATACGCAGTATTTT. Amino acids: CASSIDRHTDTQYF.